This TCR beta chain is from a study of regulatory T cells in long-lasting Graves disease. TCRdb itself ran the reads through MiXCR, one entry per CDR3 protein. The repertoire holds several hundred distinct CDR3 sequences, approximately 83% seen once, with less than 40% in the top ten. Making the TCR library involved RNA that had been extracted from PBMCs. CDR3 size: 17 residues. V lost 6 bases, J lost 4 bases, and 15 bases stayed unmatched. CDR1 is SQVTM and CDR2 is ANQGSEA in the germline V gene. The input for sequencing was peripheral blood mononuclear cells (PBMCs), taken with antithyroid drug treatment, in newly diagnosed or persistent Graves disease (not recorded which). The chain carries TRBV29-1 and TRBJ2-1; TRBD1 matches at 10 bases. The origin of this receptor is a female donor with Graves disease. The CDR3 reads CSVTGTGDAGVYNEQFF. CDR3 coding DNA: TGCAGCGTCACCGGGACAGGGGATGCAGGGGTTTACAATGAGCAGTTCTTC.